One and the same sample provided the 3 T cell receptor beta chains below, sequenced in a study of CD8 T cells in ankylosing spondylitis. These receptors have no identified antigens. TCRdb used MiXCR to reprocess the 5' RACE reads, holding one entry per CDR3 protein. Among under 850,000 distinct CDR3 sequences listed, roughly 19% were seen once. Study findings and constraints: A motif in TCR beta, a set of roughly 8 highly homologous variants, appeared characteristic of ankylosing spondylitis blood.

Sequencing was performed on blood, either unsorted or a sorted T cell fraction (not recorded which). The receptors originated from a male donor with ankylosing spondylitis.

This clonotype was counted a few times. This chain uses TRBV5-1 with TRBJ2-1, with D possibly matching TRBD2 (5 bases). Trimming took off 0 bases at V and 6 bases at J, with 13 bases between the two ends. This CDR3 is built from 15 residues. Looked up from germline, CDR1 is SGHRS and CDR2 is YFSETQ. In DNA form, the CDR3 reads TGCGCCAGCAGCTTGGGGACTTTCGTCTCCAATGAGCAGTTCTTC. Its translation: CASSLGTFVSNEQFF.

There are a few counts of this clonotype. The rearrangement uses TRBV20-1 and TRBJ2-7; maybe TRBD1 (6 bases). This CDR3 comprises 14 residues. The V and J ends lost 6 bases and 0 bases respectively, with 15 bases between them. The germline V gene has CDR1 DFQATT and CDR2 SNEGSKA (reference sequence). CDR3 nucleotides: TGCAGTGCCTTAGGGGACACCTCCTCCTACGAGCAGTACTTC. This encodes CSALGDTSSYEQYF.

The chain employs TRBV7-8 and TRBJ1-1, with 10 bases identical to TRBD1. J was trimmed by 11 bases and V by 4 bases; bases with no gene match: 7. The CDR3 covers 13 residues. Germline CDR1 reads SGHVS; CDR2 reads FQNEAQ. CDR3 region: CASSSPPGQGAFF. DNA of the CDR3: TGTGCCAGCAGCTCCCCTCCGGGACAGGGGGCTTTCTTT. Full variable domain (outside the CDR3, taken from reference TRBV7-8 and TRBJ1-1): GAGVSQSPRYKVAKRGQDVALRCDPISGHVSLFWYQQALGQGPEFLTYFQNEAQLDKSGLPSDRFFAERPEGSVSTLKIQRTQQEDSAVYLCASSSPPGQGAFFGQGTRLTVV.